This TCR beta chain was recorded in a study of OX40 agonist ivuxolimab in advanced cancers. With autoimmune disease history or systemic immunosuppression, patients were excluded. Broader study findings: The specificity for antigen of the expanded peripheral T cells was not determined. CD4+ and CD8+ blood T cells expanded clonally by week 6 at 0.1 to 3.0 mg/kg.

Concerning this clone itself: No antigen is known for it.

Clones were read by immunoSEQ multiplex PCR, and TCRdb kept only the in-frame ones, dropping some. The sample holds 74,000 or so clones, around 83% seen once. The trim removed 4 bases at V and 5 bases at J, leaving 8 bases unmatched. CDR3 length: 14 amino acids. Germline CDR1 SGHRS, CDR2 YFSETQ. The receptor was derived from an adult with an advanced solid tumor such as melanoma, head and neck, liver or kidney cancer. The chain links TRBV5-1 to TRBJ2-5; 7 nucleotides agree with TRBD1. The material sequenced was CD4+ or CD8+ T cells sorted from blood, taken in a trial of the OX40 agonist ivuxolimab. CDR3 nucleotides: TGCGCCAGCAGCCCGGGGATAGGGGGCGAGACCCAGTACTTC. This gives the protein CASSPGIGGETQYF.